The 32 T cell receptor beta chains below were found in one sample sequenced in a study of T cells in Graves' hyperthyroidism and ophthalmopathy. RNA transcripts provided the source from which TCR beta CDR3 regions were amplified. The HTBI primer set drove a first-round RT-PCR of the TCR CDR3. TCRdb re-analysed the multiplex PCR reads in MiXCR, keeping a single row per CDR3 protein. The sample carries around 480,000 distinct CDR3 sequences, over 13% recorded once. Sequencing was done on a sample of blood. The source is a woman aged 18-35 years with Graves' hyperthyroidism.

This clonotype was counted many times. The V and J genes are TRBV9 and TRBJ1-6; 8 bases agree with TRBD1. Germline lookup yields CDR1 SGDLS and CDR2 YYNGEE. This CDR3 region has 15 residues. V lost 2 bases and J lost 7; bases outside the gene matches: 5. CDR3 region: CASSVGDRRNSPLHF. The DNA for the CDR3 is TGTGCCAGCAGCGTTGGGGACAGGAGAAATTCACCCCTCCACTTT.

This clonotype was observed many times. The genes are TRBV11-2 and TRBJ2-4; 9 nucleotides align to TRBD2. This CDR3 has 19 residues. The trim removed 1 base at V and 0 bases at J, leaving 10 bases unmatched. Germline V gives CDR1 SGHAT, CDR2 FQNNGV. In DNA form, the CDR3 reads TGTGCCAGCAGCTTAGGGTTCGCGGGAGGGATGGCAGCCAAAAACATTCAGTACTTC. Protein: CASSLGFAGGMAAKNIQYF. Full variable domain (outside the CDR3, taken from reference TRBV11-2 and TRBJ2-4): EAGVAQSPRYKIIEKRQSVAFWCNPISGHATLYWYQQILGQGPKLLIQFQNNGVVDDSQLPKDRFSAERLKGVDSTLKIQPAKLEDSAVYLCASSLGFAGGMAAKNIQYFGAGTRLSVL.

This clonotype was picked up many times. This rearrangement joins TRBV13 to TRBJ2-3, with 10 bases aligning to TRBD2. Trimming removed 0 bases from V and 2 bases from J; junction bases left unmatched: 2. CDR1 and CDR2 (germline): PRHDT, FYEKMQ (reference sequence). CDR3 length: 16 residues. The CDR3 spells CASSLGTSGLTDTQYF. The DNA for the CDR3 is TGTGCCAGCAGCTTAGGGACTAGCGGGCTCACAGATACGCAGTATTTT.

The chain is built from TRBV2 and TRBJ1-3, with 10 bases aligning to TRBD1. The CDR3 loop spans 14 amino acids. Germline-derived CDR1 and CDR2 are SNHLY and FYNNEI. J lost 4 bases, V lost 8 bases, and 5 bases had no gene match. CDR3 protein: CASGWDRGGNTIYF. The CDR3 nucleotides are TGTGCCAGCGGCTGGGACAGGGGCGGAAACACCATATATTTT.

The V and J genes are TRBV19 and TRBJ2-1, with TRBD1 as a possible D gene (6 bases). This CDR3 comprises 14 residues. The germline CDR1 and CDR2 sequences are LNHDA and SQIVND (reference sequence). V was trimmed by 2 bases and J by 6 bases, leaving 11 bases between them. CDR3 in DNA: TGTGCCAGTAGTATAAGGCGAGGGGGCAATGAGCAGTTCTTC. Translation gives CASSIRRGGNEQFF.

This clonotype occurred many times. The DNA of the CDR3 is TGCAGTGCCCAAGGGACGAACAATCAGCCCCAGCATTTT. The encoded protein is CSAQGTNNQPQHF. V and J are TRBV20-1 and TRBJ1-5; the D gene is possibly TRBD1 (5 bases). This CDR3 has 13 residues. Germline lookup yields CDR1 DFQATT and CDR2 SNEGSKA (reference sequence). The V end was cut by 6 bases, the J end by 3 bases, with 12 bases between.

In its sample, this clonotype was seen a few times. The chain has TRBV25-1 and TRBJ2-5, with 8 bases aligning to TRBD1. Germline V gene data show CDR1 as MGHDK and CDR2 as SYGVNS. The CDR3 sequence is 14 residues long. Trimming removed 3 bases from V and 4 bases from J; junction bases left unmatched: 4. CDR3 nucleotides: TGTGCCAGCAGTGAGGACAGGGCTGGAGAGACCCAGTACTTC. It translates to CASSEDRAGETQYF. The full variable domain, its missing parts supplied by reference TRBV25-1 and TRBJ2-5, is EADIYQTPRYLVIGTGKKITLECSQTMGHDKMYWYQQDPGMELHLIHYSYGVNSTEKGDLSSESTVSRIRTEHFPLTLESARPSHTSQYLCASSEDRAGETQYFGPGTRLLVL.

This clonotype has only a few counts. The chain joins TRBV12-3 or TRBV12-4 to TRBJ1-5, with TRBD1 identical over 7 bases. Losses at the gene ends were 3 bases for V and 4 bases for J; bases not matched to a gene: 9. This CDR3 contains 16 residues. Here the CDR3 DNA reads TGTGCCAGCAGTTTCCAGTACAGGGGTGGTAATCAGCCCCAGCATTTT. This gives the protein CASSFQYRGGNQPQHF.

This clonotype came up a few times. The CDR3 spells CASTATGLFYGYTF. The CDR3 DNA follows: TGTGCCAGCACTGCGACAGGGTTGTTCTATGGCTACACCTTC. The chain is built from TRBV6-1 and TRBJ1-2; 7 nucleotides match TRBD1. This CDR3 is built from 14 residues. With 7 bases clipped from V and 4 bases from J, the junction kept 9 bases outside the gene matches. CDR1 and CDR2 (germline): MNHNS, SASEGT.

This clonotype was seen at least ten times. The rearrangement uses TRBV24-1 and TRBJ2-1; TRBD2 matches 11 bases. Trimming took 0 bases from V and 7 from J; bases not matched to a gene: 7. Per the germline V gene, CDR1 is KGHDR and CDR2 is SFDVKD. The CDR3 sequence is 17 residues long. CDR3 residues: CATSDLATSGKMNEQFF. The CDR3 DNA follows: TGTGCCACCAGTGATTTGGCGACTAGCGGGAAAATGAATGAGCAGTTCTTC.

The sample holds a few counts of this clonotype. The V call is TRBV6-2 or TRBV6-3, the J call TRBJ2-5; D tentatively reads TRBD1 or TRBD2 (6 bases each). Germline values: CDR1 MNHEY, CDR2 SVGEGT. CDR3 length: 15 amino acids. V lost 7 bases, J lost 2 bases, and 17 bases lay in between. The CDR3 sequence is CASTHRGEGQETQYF. DNA of the CDR3: TGTGCCAGCACCCATAGGGGGGAAGGGCAAGAGACCCAGTACTTC.

Many counts were recorded for this clonotype. This sequence joins TRBV15 and TRBJ2-5; 12 bases line up with TRBD1. The J segment lost 5 bases and the V segment lost 4 bases, leaving 11 bases of the junction unmatched. Germline assignment: CDR1 LNHNV and CDR2 YYDKDF (reference sequence). The CDR3 covers 17 residues. The CDR3 coding sequence is TGTGCCACCAGCACTGGGGGGACAGGGGGCTTTGGGGAGACCCAGTACTTC. Encoded protein: CATSTGGTGGFGETQYF.

V gene TRBV4-2 combines with J gene TRBJ2-2; D is ambiguous. The CDR3 runs 14 residues. V lost 0 bases to trimming and J lost 6 bases, with 8 bases between them. Germline loops: CDR1 LGHNA, CDR2 YNFKEQ. This CDR3 reads CASSQDAAAGELFF. In nucleotides, the CDR3 is TGTGCCAGCAGCCAAGATGCGGCGGCCGGGGAGCTGTTTTTT.

This clonotype was seen ten or more times. Written as DNA, the CDR3 is TGTGCCTGGGGGACAGGGGGCACGAACATTCAGTACTTC. Translating it yields CAWGTGGTNIQYF. The rearrangement links TRBV30 to TRBJ2-4; 12 bases are a match to TRBD1. After removal of 5 bases from V and 7 bases from J, the junction contained 3 bases not matched to a gene. Looked up from germline, CDR1 is GTSNPN and CDR2 is SVGIG (reference sequence). The CDR3 consists of 13 residues.

This clonotype was counted at least ten times. The chain joins TRBV12-3 or TRBV12-4 to TRBJ2-2; 14 bases match TRBD2. The CDR3 has 15 residues. After removal of 10 bases from V and 4 bases from J, the junction contained 5 bases not matched to a gene. Here the CDR3 DNA reads TGTGCCACCCCAGGACTAGCGGGAGGCACCGGGGAGCTGTTTTTT. It is translated as CATPGLAGGTGELFF.

The rearrangement joins TRBV7-8 to TRBJ2-6, with D possibly matching TRBD2 (5 bases). This CDR3 region has 15 residues. The germline CDR1 and CDR2 sequences are SGHVS and FQNEAQ. The V end was cut by 2 bases, the J end by 4 bases, with 9 bases between. The CDR3 bases are TGTGCCAGCAGCTTAATATCGGGAGGGGCCAACGTCCTGACTTTC. Its translation: CASSLISGGANVLTF.

This clonotype was recorded many times. The rearrangement uses TRBV2 and TRBJ2-6; a possible D gene is TRBD2 (6 bases). Germline V CDR1 and CDR2: SNHLY, FYNNEI. V was cut by 0 bases and J by 9 bases, with 6 bases left in between. CDR3 size: 13 residues. This CDR3 is CASSEARGNVLTF. In DNA, the CDR3 is TGTGCCAGCAGTGAAGCGCGGGGCAACGTCCTGACTTTC.

At least ten counts were recorded for this clonotype. The chain recombines TRBV12-5 with TRBJ1-5, with TRBD1 identical over 10 bases. V was pared by 4 bases and J by 4 bases, with 1 base of the junction left unmatched. The CDR3 covers 14 residues. The germline V gene encodes CDR1 LGHNT and CDR2 FRNRAP. The CDR3: CASGSGQGNQPQHF. DNA of the CDR3: TGTGCTAGTGGTTCGGGACAGGGGAATCAGCCCCAGCATTTT.

This clonotype has a count of ten or more. This rearrangement joins TRBV9 to TRBJ1-2; TRBD1 might be the D (6 bases). This CDR3 has 16 amino acids. Trimming removed 0 bases from V and 3 bases from J, with 15 bases in between. Germline loops: CDR1 SGDLS, CDR2 YYNGEE. The DNA for the CDR3 is TGTGCCAGCAGCGTAGAAAACCCCAGGGGTTACTATGGCTACACCTTC. It specifies CASSVENPRGYYGYTF.

This clonotype has only a few counts. V and J are TRBV27 and TRBJ1-1, with D possibly TRBD1 on 5 matching bases. The CDR3 runs to 12 residues. Germline lookup yields CDR1 MNHEY and CDR2 SMNVEV (reference sequence). V lost 5 bases and J 7 bases, leaving 11 bases between the germline ends. The CDR3 DNA is TGTGCCAGCAGTCGAGTAGGGGTTGAAGCTTTCTTT. Protein sequence: CASSRVGVEAFF.

This clonotype has a count of ten or more. The gene calls are TRBV29-1 and TRBJ1-2; D not resolved. CDR3 length equals 14 residues. Trimming left V 1 base short and J 1 base short, with 10 bases between. The germline V gene has CDR1 SQVTM and CDR2 ANQGSEA. In nucleotides, the CDR3 is TGCAGCGTTGAAGCGCGCGGAGATAACTATGGCTACACCTTC. This gives the protein CSVEARGDNYGYTF.

This clonotype was recorded at least ten times. The genes are TRBV11-1 and TRBJ2-4; TRBD2 matches at 10 bases. This CDR3 is 16 amino acids long. Germline-derived CDR1 and CDR2 are SGHAT and FQDESV (reference sequence). The V segment lost 6 bases and the J segment 8 bases; nucleotides outside the gene matches: 13. The CDR3 coding sequence is TGTGCCAGCAGTTCTCGGACTAGCGGAGGGAGGGACATTCAGTACTTC. It encodes CASSSRTSGGRDIQYF.

This clonotype showed up many times. The V gene is TRBV29-1, the J gene TRBJ2-5; possible D gene TRBD2, 6 bases. Trimming removed 0 bases from V and 5 bases from J, with 13 bases in between. The CDR3 is 14 residues long. Looked up from germline, CDR1 is SQVTM and CDR2 is ANQGSEA. Here the CDR3 reads CSVEDAVAGETQYF. DNA for the CDR3: TGCAGCGTTGAAGATGCGGTGGCGGGGGAGACCCAGTACTTC.

Remarks on this clonotype: Possible read error: a much larger clone is one base away. CDR3 DNA sequence: TGTGCCAGCAGCGCGGGGACGGGGGGCACTGAAGCTTCCTTT. It codes for CASSAGTGGTEASF. The chain recombines TRBV9 with TRBJ1-1, with D possibly being TRBD1 (6 bases). The CDR3 extends over 14 amino acids. The germline CDR1 and CDR2 sequences are SGDLS and YYNGEE.

This clonotype has at least ten counts. The chain joins TRBV27 to TRBJ2-2; 7 bases are a match to TRBD1. There are 14 residues in the CDR3. V dropped 6 bases and J dropped 3; count of bases not matched to a gene: 4. CDR1 MNHEY and CDR2 SMNVEV come from the germline V gene (reference sequence). The DNA of the CDR3 is TGTGCCAGCAGACAGGGGATGGACACCGGGGAGCTGTTTTTT. This codes for CASRQGMDTGELFF.

This clonotype was counted between two and nine times. The CDR3 reads CASSQVEGDEQYV. The CDR3 nucleotides read TGCGCCAGCAGCCAAGTGGAGGGCGACGAGCAGTACGTC. The chain uses TRBV4-1 and TRBJ2-7, with TRBD2 as a possible D gene (6 bases). V was trimmed by 1 base and J by 5 bases, leaving 9 bases between them. The CDR3 has 13 amino acids. The germline V gene encodes CDR1 MGHRA and CDR2 YSYEKL.

There are a few counts of this clonotype. This chain joins TRBV4-1 and TRBJ2-5; 10 nucleotides agree with TRBD2. Germline V gives CDR1 MGHRA, CDR2 YSYEKL. V was clipped by 1 base and J by 4 bases; unmatched bases: 6. There are 16 residues in the CDR3. CDR3 amino acids: CASSQGRRTSGETQYF. CDR3 in DNA: TGCGCCAGCAGCCAAGGGAGGCGGACTAGCGGAGAGACCCAGTACTTC.

This clonotype appeared many times. This chain connects TRBV6-1 to TRBJ2-5, with D maybe TRBD2 (5 bases). The V gene's germline CDR1 is MNHNS and CDR2 SASEGT. The CDR3 length is 14 residues. V gave up 7 bases and J gave up 5 bases, with 17 bases separating them. The CDR3 DNA is TGTGCCAGCACCGGACTCCGGCTATGGGAGACCCAGTACTTC. Translation: CASTGLRLWETQYF.

This clonotype was recorded at least ten times. The chain couples TRBV7-3 to TRBJ1-1, with D possibly matching TRBD1 (5 bases). The CDR3 totals 13 residues. V gave up 5 bases and J gave up 6 bases, with 13 bases separating them. The germline V gene has CDR1 SGHTA and CDR2 FQGTGA. The DNA of the CDR3 is TGTGCCAGCAGCCGGGACGCGACCGCTGAAGCTTTCTTT. Protein sequence: CASSRDATAEAFF.

This chain links TRBV12-3 or TRBV12-4 with TRBJ2-3; 10 nucleotides line up with TRBD2. V lost 6 bases to trimming and J lost 6 bases; unmatched junction nucleotides: 9. The CDR3 has 15 amino acids. This CDR3 is CASSSSSGSWDTQYF. CDR3 sequence (DNA): TGTGCCAGCAGCTCCTCTAGCGGGAGTTGGGATACGCAGTATTTT.

This clonotype was seen only a few times. The chain links TRBV29-1 to TRBJ2-1, with D unclear. This CDR3 has 16 residues. The V end was cut by 5 bases, the J end by 0 bases, with 17 bases between. Germline loops: CDR1 SQVTM, CDR2 ANQGSEA. The CDR3 loop is CSVLSATGRSYNEQFF. The DNA of the CDR3 is TGCAGCGTTTTGAGCGCTACGGGCCGCTCCTACAATGAGCAGTTCTTC.

This clonotype has ten or more counts. This chain uses TRBV11-3 with TRBJ2-1; tentatively, D is TRBD2 (6 bases). This CDR3 contains 16 residues. V shed 0 bases and J shed 8 bases, with 17 bases lying between them. Germline V gives CDR1 SGHNT, CDR2 YENEEA. DNA for the CDR3: TGTGCCAGCAGCTTAGATCACGGGGGAGTGGGCTATGAGCAGTTCTTC. Translation gives CASSLDHGGVGYEQFF.